Included here is one T cell receptor beta chain sequence, with context. The sample holds one count of this clone. No cognate antigen has been identified for it. No much larger clone exists at a distance of one base, and base qualities are not known. The source of the sample is a study of primary melanoma T cells and metastatic recurrence (dated by TCRdb to the early 2020s). Concerning the study at large: The cohort comprised 210 or so primary melanomas of stage T2 to T4, with thickness greater than 1 mm. Whether patient outcome could be predicted by T-cell fraction and T-cell repertoire clonality in primary melanoma tumors was the question this study put to the test. The T-cell fraction measured by TCR beta sequencing was compared against progression-free survival as the clinical outcome. Histopathological grading of tumor-infiltrating lymphocytes was compared with the T-cell fraction derived from sequencing.

The patients had surgically resected primary melanoma that was considered potentially curable but at risk of metastatic recurrence. The library was prepared using the immunoSEQ multiplex PCR assay. High-throughput sequencing of the T-cell receptor beta chain was performed on primary melanoma tumor tissue. As for the authors' bioinformatics: Repertoire analyses included TCRB CDR3 sharing between samples and the distribution of insertions and deletions. A gradient-boosted model ranked how well the T-cell fraction predicted outcome compared with histopathological variables. TCRdb took this table from immuneACCESS and kept in-frame rearrangements with V and J called. Such tables lack part of the clones; where checked against another copy, unresolved V genes explain under half of the gap, and the rest is unexplained. Clonal size and the V and J genes are those of that table, whereas D and trimming came from the DNA. The sample's clone listing holds around 100 clones.

On the study overall, not on this receptor specifically: Protection appeared to be conferred by a T-cell fraction above 20% regardless of ulceration status, mitotic rate or nodal disease. Progression-free survival was reportedly predicted by the tumor T-cell fraction independently of thickness, ulceration, mitotic rate and age. Reportedly, adding T-cell fraction to tumor thickness improved progression-free survival prediction more than adding any other histopathological variable did. The authors presented an effective T-cell-mediated antitumor response in primary melanoma only as a suggestion and not as a demonstrated mechanism.

Trimming at the junction amounts to 4 bases on V and 4 bases on J, and the germline ends lie 14 bases apart. CDR1 and CDR2, per the germline V gene, are SGHRS and YFSETQ. The cysteine opens and the phenylalanine closes a CDR3 of 14 amino acids. Only CDR3 DNA remains: 42 bases, in frame from the first base. The sequencing sample was made of melanoma tumor tissue. The sequence was obtained from a human donor with melanoma. The receptor chain draws on TRBV5-1 and TRBJ1-2; the D segment could be TRBD1, given 6 matching bases. The DNA sequence reads TGCGCCAGCAGCCTCGAACAGGGCCTCTATGGCTACACCTTC. Its product reads: CASSLEQGLYGYTF.